The clone carrying this T cell receptor beta chain was seen only a few times. Its antigen is undetermined. The sample is drawn from a study of cytomegalovirus exposure and HLA in healthy donors. Study-level information: An analysis done earlier identified more than 90 million unique TCR beta sequences from approximately 200 million T cells.

V dropped 6 bases and J dropped 0; count of bases not matched to a gene: 5. This CDR3 is 14 amino acids long. Germline V CDR1 and CDR2: MNHNY, SVGAGI (reference sequence). Study-wide results and caveats: Researchers counted 164 TCR beta chains as cytomegalovirus-associated. A later analysis found common viral pathogens apparently linked to several of the most significant clusters.

PCR amplification relied on 60 Vbeta primers (plus 13 Jbeta primers). Generated by immunoSEQ multiplex PCR, the TCRdb table keeps only in-frame clones and is missing some. The table lists some 200,000 clones, roughly 91% of them singletons. The sequence was collected from a woman aged 18-30 years in good health and CMV-seronegative. J is TRBJ2-7 and V is TRBV6-6, with 7 bases aligning to TRBD1. Sequencing input: PBMCs. The DNA for the CDR3 is TGTGCCAGCAGGGAAACAGGGGTCTCCTACGAGCAGTACTTC. Protein product: CASRETGVSYEQYF.